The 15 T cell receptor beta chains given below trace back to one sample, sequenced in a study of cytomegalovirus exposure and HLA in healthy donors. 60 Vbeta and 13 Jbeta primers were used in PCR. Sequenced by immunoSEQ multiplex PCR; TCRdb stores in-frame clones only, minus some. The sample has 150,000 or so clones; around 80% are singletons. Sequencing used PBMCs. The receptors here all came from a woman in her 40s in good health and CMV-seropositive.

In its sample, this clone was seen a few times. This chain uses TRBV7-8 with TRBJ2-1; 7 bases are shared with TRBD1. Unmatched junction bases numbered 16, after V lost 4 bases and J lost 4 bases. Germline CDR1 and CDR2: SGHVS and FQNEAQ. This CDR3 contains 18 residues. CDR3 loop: CASSSPMDDRELYNEQFF. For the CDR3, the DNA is TGTGCCAGCAGCTCCCCAATGGATGACAGGGAGCTTTACAATGAGCAGTTCTTC.

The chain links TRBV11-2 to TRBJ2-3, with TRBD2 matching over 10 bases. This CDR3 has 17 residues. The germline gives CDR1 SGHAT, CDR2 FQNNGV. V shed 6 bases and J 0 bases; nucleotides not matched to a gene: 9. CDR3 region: CASSIRTSGKSTDTQYF. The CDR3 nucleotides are TGTGCCAGCAGTATCCGGACTAGCGGAAAAAGCACAGATACGCAGTATTTT.

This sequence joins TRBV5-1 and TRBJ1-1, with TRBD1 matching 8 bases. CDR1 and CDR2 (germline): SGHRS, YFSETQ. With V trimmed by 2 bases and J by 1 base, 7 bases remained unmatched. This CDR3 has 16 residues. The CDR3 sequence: CASSLISTGENTEAFF. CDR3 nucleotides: TGCGCCAGCAGCTTAATATCGACAGGGGAGAACACTGAAGCTTTCTTT.

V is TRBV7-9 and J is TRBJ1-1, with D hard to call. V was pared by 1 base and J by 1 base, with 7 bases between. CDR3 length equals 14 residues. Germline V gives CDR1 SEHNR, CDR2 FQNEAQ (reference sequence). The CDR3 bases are TGTGCCAGCAGCTTAGGGCGGCAGAACACTGAAGCTTTCTTT. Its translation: CASSLGRQNTEAFF.

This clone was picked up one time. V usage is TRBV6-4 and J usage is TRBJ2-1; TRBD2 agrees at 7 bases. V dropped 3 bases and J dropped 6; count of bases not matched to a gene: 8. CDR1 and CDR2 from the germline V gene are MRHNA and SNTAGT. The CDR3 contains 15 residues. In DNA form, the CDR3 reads TGTGCCAGCAGTGAGGTCAGCGGGGATTTCAATGAGCAGTTCTTC. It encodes CASSEVSGDFNEQFF.

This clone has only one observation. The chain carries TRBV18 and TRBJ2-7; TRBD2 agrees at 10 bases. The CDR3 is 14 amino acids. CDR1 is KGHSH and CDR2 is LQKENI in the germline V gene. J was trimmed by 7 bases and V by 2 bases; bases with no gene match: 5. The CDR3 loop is CASSPALAGNEQYF. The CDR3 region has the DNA TGTGCCAGCTCACCAGCACTAGCGGGAAATGAGCAGTACTTC. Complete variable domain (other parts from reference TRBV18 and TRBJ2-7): NAGVMQNPRHLVRRRGQEARLRCSPMKGHSHVYWYRQLPEEGLKFMVYLQKENIIDESGMPKERFSAEFPKEGPSILRIQQVVRGDSAAYFCASSPALAGNEQYFGPGTRLTVT.

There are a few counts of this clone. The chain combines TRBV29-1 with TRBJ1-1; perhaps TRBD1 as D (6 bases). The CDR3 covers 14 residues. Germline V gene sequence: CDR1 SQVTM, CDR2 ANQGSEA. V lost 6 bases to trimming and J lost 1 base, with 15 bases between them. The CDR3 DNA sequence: TGCAGCGTCCCAGGGAGGGGGAAGAACACTGAAGCTTTCTTT. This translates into CSVPGRGKNTEAFF.

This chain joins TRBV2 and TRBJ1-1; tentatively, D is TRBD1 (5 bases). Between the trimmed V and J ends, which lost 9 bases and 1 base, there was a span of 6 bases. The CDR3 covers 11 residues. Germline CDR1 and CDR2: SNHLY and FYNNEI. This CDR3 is CARQANTEAFF. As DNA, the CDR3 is TGTGCCAGACAGGCGAACACTGAAGCTTTCTTT.

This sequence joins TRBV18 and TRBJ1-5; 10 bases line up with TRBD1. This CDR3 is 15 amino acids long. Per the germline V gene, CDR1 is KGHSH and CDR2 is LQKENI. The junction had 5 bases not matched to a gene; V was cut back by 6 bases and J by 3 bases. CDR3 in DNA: TGTGCCAGCTCGCCCGGGACAGGGGTCAATCAGCCCCAGCATTTT. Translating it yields CASSPGTGVNQPQHF.

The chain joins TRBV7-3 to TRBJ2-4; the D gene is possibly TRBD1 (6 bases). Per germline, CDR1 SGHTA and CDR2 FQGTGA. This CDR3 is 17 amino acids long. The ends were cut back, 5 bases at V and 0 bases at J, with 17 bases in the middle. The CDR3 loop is CASSQDRTKLAKNIQYF. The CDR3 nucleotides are TGTGCCAGCAGCCAGGACAGAACGAAGCTAGCCAAAAACATTCAGTACTTC. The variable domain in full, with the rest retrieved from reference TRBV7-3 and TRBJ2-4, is GAGVSQTPSNKVTEKGKYVELRCDPISGHTALYWYRQSLGQGPEFLIYFQGTGAADDSGLPNDRFFAVRPEGSVSTLKIQRTERGDSAVYLCASSQDRTKLAKNIQYFGAGTRLSVL.

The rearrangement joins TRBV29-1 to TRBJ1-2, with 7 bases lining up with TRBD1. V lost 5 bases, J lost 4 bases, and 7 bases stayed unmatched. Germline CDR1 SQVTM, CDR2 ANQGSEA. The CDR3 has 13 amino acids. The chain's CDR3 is CSVFSDRTYGYTF. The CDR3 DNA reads TGCAGCGTTTTTTCGGACAGGACCTATGGCTACACCTTC.

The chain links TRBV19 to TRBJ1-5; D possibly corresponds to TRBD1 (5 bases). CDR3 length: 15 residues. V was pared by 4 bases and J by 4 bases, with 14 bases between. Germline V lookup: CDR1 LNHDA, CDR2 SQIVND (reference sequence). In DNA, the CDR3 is TGTGCCAGTAGTAAGGGGCCCGGGAGGAATCAGCCCCAGCATTTT. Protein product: CASSKGPGRNQPQHF.

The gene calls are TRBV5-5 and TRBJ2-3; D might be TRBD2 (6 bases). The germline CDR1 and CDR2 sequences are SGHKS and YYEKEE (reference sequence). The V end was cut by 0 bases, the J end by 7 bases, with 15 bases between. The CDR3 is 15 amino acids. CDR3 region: CASSLGELARNTQYF. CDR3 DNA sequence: TGTGCCAGCAGCTTGGGTGAGCTAGCGAGAAATACGCAGTATTTT. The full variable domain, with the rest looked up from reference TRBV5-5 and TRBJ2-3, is DAGVTQSPTHLIKTRGQQVTLRCSPISGHKSVSWYQQVLGQGPQFIFQYYEKEERGRGNFPDRFSARQFPNYSSELNVNALLLGDSALYLCASSLGELARNTQYFGPGTRLTVL.

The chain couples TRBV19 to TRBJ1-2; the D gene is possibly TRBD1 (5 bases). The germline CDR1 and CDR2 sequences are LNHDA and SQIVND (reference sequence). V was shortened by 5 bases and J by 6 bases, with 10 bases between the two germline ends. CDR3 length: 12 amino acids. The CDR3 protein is CASSDRGNGYTF. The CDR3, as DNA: TGTGCCAGTAGTGACAGAGGAAATGGCTACACCTTC.

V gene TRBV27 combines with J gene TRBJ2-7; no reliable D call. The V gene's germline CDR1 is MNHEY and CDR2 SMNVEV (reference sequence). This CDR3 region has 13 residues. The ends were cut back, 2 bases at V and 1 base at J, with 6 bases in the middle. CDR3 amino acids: CASSLSKSYEQYF. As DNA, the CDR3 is TGTGCCAGCAGTTTAAGCAAGTCCTACGAGCAGTACTTC.